This T cell receptor (beta chain) was sequenced during a study of T cell clonotyping in hematopoietic cell transplantation. The study, taken as a whole, reports: Broader posttransplant TCR repertoire diversity was predicted by graft donor and pretransplant recipient Inverse Simpson Index values. After transplant, recipient diversity fell while pathologically expanded clonotypes grew through day 180.

About this clone itself: As yet, its antigen is unknown.

Repertoires were generated with immunoSEQ multiplex PCR, while TCRdb's copy carries only in-frame clones and drops some. The data contain approximately 10,000 clones, roughly 90% of them singletons. CDR1 and CDR2 from the germline V gene are SGHTS and YDEGEE. V lost 3 bases and J lost 4; bases outside the gene matches: 9. This CDR3 has 15 residues. The V gene is TRBV5-8, the J gene TRBJ2-5; 7 nucleotides line up with TRBD1. The receptor's source is a woman in her forties or fifties in good health. Some clones in this sample may be carry-over from other donors' samples. Source material: peripheral blood mononuclear cells. The CDR3: CASSWGTAATETQYF. The CDR3 DNA reads TGTGCCAGCAGCTGGGGGACAGCCGCAACAGAGACCCAGTACTTC.